These T cell receptor beta chains were read from a single sample in a study of neurological immune-mediated disorders. From the 5' RACE reads, TCRdb called clonotypes with MiXCR, one entry per CDR3 protein. The sample includes 65,000 to 95,000 distinct CDR3 sequences, 5.8% of them seen just once. Specimen: PBMCs. These receptors were taken from a woman aged 60-75 years with multiple sclerosis. CDR3s include the opening cysteine and the closing phenylalanine or tryptophan. D genes are given only for firm matches. Size is omitted from some rows. Given values are once, few, many or a class for expanded clones.

>TRBV5-1|many|TRBJ2-1|-
CASSLKARNNEQFF
TGCGCCAGCAGCTTGAAGGCAAGAAACAATGAGCAGTTCTTC
>TRBV7-9|many|TRBJ2-2|-
CASSSDGATNTGELFF
TGTGCCAGCAGCTCCGATGGGGCGACGAACACCGGGGAGCTGTTTTTT
>TRBV28|many|TRBJ2-7|-
CASSLGRAYEQYF
TGTGCCAGCAGTTTGGGCAGGGCCTACGAGCAGTACTTC
>TRBV5-1|many|TRBJ2-7|-
CASSQDTLSSYEQYF
TGCGCCAGCAGCCAGGACACTCTAAGCTCCTACGAGCAGTACTTC
>TRBV7-9|many|TRBJ2-1|-
CASSLGGLGRDHNEQFF
TGTGCCAGCAGCTTAGGGGGTTTAGGTAGGGATCACAATGAGCAGTTCTTC
>TRBV12-3/TRBV12-4|many|TRBJ1-4|TRBD1
CASIMDRDEKLFF
TGTGCCAGCATTATGGACAGGGATGAAAAACTGTTTTTT
>TRBV5-6|many|TRBJ2-1|-
CASRRRVGTVDEQFF
TGTGCCAGCAGAAGGCGCGTTGGGACTGTGGATGAGCAGTTCTTC
>TRBV7-2|many|TRBJ1-4|TRBD1
CASSLQGGNEKLFF
TGTGCCAGCAGCTTACAGGGGGGGAATGAAAAACTGTTTTTT
>TRBV15|many|TRBJ2-2|TRBD2
CATSRAGEGTGELFF
TGTGCCACCAGCAGAGCCGGGGAGGGCACCGGGGAGCTGTTTTTT
>TRBV18|many|TRBJ2-3|-
CASSATAGTDTQYF
TGTGCCAGCTCAGCGACCGCGGGCACAGATACGCAGTATTTT
>TRBV29-1|few|TRBJ2-3|TRBD2
CSVGLAGGLRDTQYF
TGCAGCGTTGGACTAGCGGGGGGGCTTAGAGATACGCAGTATTTT
>TRBV5-1|many|TRBJ2-1|TRBD2
CASSLPSGGAREQFF
TGCGCCAGCAGCTTACCCAGCGGGGGGGCTCGTGAGCAGTTCTTC
>TRBV20-1|-|TRBJ2-2|TRBD2
CSARRTRDTGELFF
TGCAGTGCTAGAAGGACTAGGGACACCGGGGAGCTGTTTTTT
>TRBV7-9|medium-sized|TRBJ1-2|-
CASSLETGTYGYTF
TGTGCCAGCAGCTTAGAGACAGGCACCTATGGCTACACCTTC
>TRBV12-3/TRBV12-4|many|TRBJ1-2|-
CASSLTRQGSGYGYTF
TGTGCCAGCAGCCTAACTCGTCAGGGATCAGGCTATGGCTACACCTTC
>TRBV20-1|many|TRBJ1-1|-
CSARDLGGYGTEAFF
TGCAGTGCTAGAGATCTGGGCGGCTATGGCACTGAAGCTTTCTTT
>TRBV5-5|many|TRBJ2-7|-
CASSLDAITSEQYF
TGTGCCAGCAGCTTGGATGCGATTACCAGCGAGCAGTACTTC
>TRBV20-1|many|TRBJ2-2|-
CSARRDTSTGELFF
TGCAGTGCTCGCCGGGACACTTCCACCGGGGAGCTGTTTTTT
>TRBV12-3/TRBV12-4|many|TRBJ1-1|-
CASSLAGGGAEAFF
TGTGCCAGCAGCCTGGCTGGGGGAGGCGCTGAAGCTTTCTTT
>TRBV7-2|many|TRBJ2-1|-
CASSLAGRYNEQFF
TGTGCCAGCAGCTTAGCGGGAAGATACAATGAGCAGTTCTTC
>TRBV5-1|many|TRBJ1-2|-
CASSLVATAGTYTF
TGCGCCAGCAGCTTGGTGGCGACGGCGGGGACCTACACCTTC
>TRBV3-1|many|TRBJ2-5|-
CASSQGTLETQYF
TGTGCCAGCAGCCAGGGGACCCTGGAGACCCAGTACTTC
>TRBV20-1|-|TRBJ1-2|-
CSASVDLTHYGYTF
TGCAGTGCTAGTGTGGACCTGACCCACTATGGCTACACCTTC
>TRBV20-1|many|TRBJ2-7|-
CSARDPRDGPYEQYF
TGCAGTGCTAGAGATCCAAGGGACGGGCCCTACGAGCAGTACTTC
>TRBV9|many|TRBJ2-1|TRBD2
CASSGPSGGPTDEQFF
TGTGCCAGCAGCGGACCTAGCGGGGGGCCCACGGATGAGCAGTTCTTC
>TRBV15|many|TRBJ2-2|TRBD2
CATSTSGGRNTGELFF
TGTGCCACCAGCACTAGCGGGGGACGAAACACCGGGGAGCTGTTTTTT